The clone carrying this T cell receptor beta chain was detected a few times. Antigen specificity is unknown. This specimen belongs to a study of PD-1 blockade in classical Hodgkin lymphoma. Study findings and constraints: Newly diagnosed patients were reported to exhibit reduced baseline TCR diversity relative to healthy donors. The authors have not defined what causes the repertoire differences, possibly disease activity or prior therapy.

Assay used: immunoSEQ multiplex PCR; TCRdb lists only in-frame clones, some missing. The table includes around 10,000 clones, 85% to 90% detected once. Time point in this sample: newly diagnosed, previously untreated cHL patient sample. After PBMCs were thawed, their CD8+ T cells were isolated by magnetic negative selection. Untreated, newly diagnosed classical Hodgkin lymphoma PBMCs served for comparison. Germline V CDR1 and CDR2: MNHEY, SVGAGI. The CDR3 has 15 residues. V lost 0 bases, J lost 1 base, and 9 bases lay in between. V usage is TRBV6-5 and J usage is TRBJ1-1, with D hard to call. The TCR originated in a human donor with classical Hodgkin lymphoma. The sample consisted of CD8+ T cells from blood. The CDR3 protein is CASSYSDVQNTEAFF. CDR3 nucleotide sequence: TGTGCCAGCAGTTACTCGGATGTACAGAACACTGAAGCTTTCTTT.